Below, 24 T cell receptor beta chains from the same sample are listed, as sequenced in a study of OX40 agonist ivuxolimab in advanced cancers. The protocol was immunoSEQ multiplex PCR, while the TCRdb copy is restricted to in-frame clones and leaves out a portion. The sample has 70,000 to 90,000 clones, around 90% seen once. The starting material was CD4+ or CD8+ T cells sorted from blood, obtained in a trial of the OX40 agonist ivuxolimab. The receptor set was obtained from an adult with an advanced solid tumor such as melanoma, head and neck, liver or kidney cancer.

The chain combines TRBV6-1 with TRBJ1-5, with a possible D match to TRBD1 (5 bases). Trimming removed 1 base at V and 3 bases at J, with 7 bases between. CDR1 and CDR2 from the germline V gene are MNHNS and SASEGT. This CDR3 has 14 residues. The CDR3 loop is CASSEVGTNQPQHF. The CDR3 DNA reads TGTGCCAGCAGTGAAGTGGGGACCAATCAGCCCCAGCATTTT.

V is TRBV19 and J is TRBJ2-1, with TRBD2 matching over 16 bases. This CDR3 is built from 19 residues. J lost 1 base, V lost 6 bases, and 9 bases had no gene match. Germline-derived CDR1 and CDR2 are LNHDA and SQIVND (reference sequence). The CDR3 loop reads CASSSSGTSGGASYNEQFF. The CDR3 DNA follows: TGTGCCAGTAGCTCCTCCGGGACTAGCGGGGGGGCGTCCTACAATGAGCAGTTCTTC.

The chain uses TRBV18 and TRBJ2-5, with D perhaps being TRBD1 or TRBD2 (6 bases each). V dropped 6 bases and J dropped 4 bases, with 12 bases sitting between them. The germline V gene has CDR1 KGHSH and CDR2 LQKENI. The CDR3 is made up of 13 amino acids. This CDR3 reads CASSGGFAETQYF. In DNA, the CDR3 is TGTGCCAGCTCCGGGGGCTTCGCAGAGACCCAGTACTTC.

V gene TRBV28 combines with J gene TRBJ1-5, with no clear D. CDR3 size: 13 residues. Germline loops: CDR1 MDHEN, CDR2 SYDVKM. The germline V and J ends were trimmed by 3 bases and 5 bases, with 8 bases remaining between them. The chain's CDR3 is CASSLAGYQPQHF. The CDR3 DNA is TGTGCCAGCAGTTTGGCGGGGTATCAGCCCCAGCATTTT.

The rearrangement links TRBV7-9 to TRBJ2-3, with 13 bases that match TRBD2. This CDR3 has 18 residues. Trimming at V came to 5 bases and at J to 0 bases, leaving 8 bases not matched to a gene. The germline V gene encodes CDR1 SEHNR and CDR2 FQNEAQ (reference sequence). The CDR3 reads CASSPGTSGTTSTDTQYF. In nucleotides, the CDR3 is TGTGCCAGCAGCCCCGGGACTAGCGGGACCACTAGCACAGATACGCAGTATTTT.

The gene calls are TRBV6-5 and TRBJ1-6; D is unresolved. CDR1 MNHEY and CDR2 SVGAGI come from the germline V gene. The CDR3 spans 14 residues. V lost 0 bases and J lost 10, with 10 bases in between. The CDR3 loop reads CASSYSATISPLHF. CDR3 coding DNA: TGTGCCAGCAGTTACTCTGCCACGATCTCACCCCTCCACTTT.

V is TRBV11-2 and J is TRBJ2-7; D possibly corresponds to TRBD1 (6 bases). V dropped 4 bases and J dropped 0 bases, with 10 bases sitting between them. CDR1 is SGHAT and CDR2 is FQNNGV in the germline V gene. CDR3 length: 14 residues. The CDR3 is CASSWGRASYEQYF. The CDR3 DNA reads TGTGCCAGCAGCTGGGGGCGGGCCTCCTACGAGCAGTACTTC.

This sequence joins TRBV6-1 and TRBJ2-5; 8 bases line up with TRBD1. Germline lookup yields CDR1 MNHNS and CDR2 SASEGT. The CDR3 runs to 14 residues. After removal of 7 bases from V and 5 bases from J, the junction contained 9 bases not matched to a gene. DNA of the CDR3: TGTGCCAGCATGGCCAGGGGGCTCGGGGAGACCCAGTACTTC. Protein product: CASMARGLGETQYF.

V and J are TRBV5-6 and TRBJ2-5; tentatively, D is TRBD2 (5 bases). Per the germline V gene, CDR1 is SGHDT and CDR2 is YYEEEE. Trimming removed 6 bases from V and 5 bases from J, with 23 bases in between. The CDR3 is 16 amino acids. The CDR3 spells CASTETRNAWRETQYF. In DNA, the CDR3 is TGTGCCAGCACCGAAACAAGGAACGCCTGGAGGGAGACCCAGTACTTC.

The gene calls are TRBV18 and TRBJ1-5; D may be TRBD1 (5 bases). The CDR3 extends over 15 amino acids. CDR1 and CDR2 from the germline V gene are KGHSH and LQKENI. Trimming took off 5 bases at V and 3 bases at J, with 14 bases between the two ends. The CDR3 DNA reads TGTGCCAGCTCAAGCCGGGACGGAAACAATCAGCCCCAGCATTTT. Its protein is CASSSRDGNNQPQHF.

This rearrangement joins TRBV19 to TRBJ2-1; TRBD2 matches 9 bases. CDR1 is LNHDA, CDR2 SQIVND, per germline (reference sequence). The CDR3 is 14 residues long. The junction had 6 bases not matched to a gene; V was cut back by 5 bases and J by 7 bases. CDR3 amino acids: CASSAGLAQNEQFF. The CDR3 DNA is TGTGCCAGTAGTGCGGGACTAGCCCAAAATGAGCAGTTCTTC.

This chain joins TRBV10-2 and TRBJ2-5, with D tentatively TRBD2 (6 bases). CDR1 and CDR2 from the germline V gene are WSHSY and SAAADI. Trimming shortened V by 6 bases and J by 5 bases, and 13 bases separated the two germline ends. The CDR3 length is 13 residues. CDR3 nucleotides: TGCGCCAGCAGGAAGGGAGGAGTGGAGACCCAGTACTTC. As protein: CASRKGGVETQYF.

J is TRBJ2-3 and V is TRBV27, with D tentatively TRBD2 (6 bases). CDR1 MNHEY and CDR2 SMNVEV come from the germline V gene (reference sequence). The CDR3 length is 15 residues. Trimming pared 4 bases from V and 5 bases from J, leaving 16 bases between. For the CDR3, the DNA is TGTGCCAGCAGTTCAATAGCGGAACGATTAGATACGCAGTATTTT. This codes for CASSSIAERLDTQYF.

The CDR3 coding sequence is TGTGCCAGCAGCCCGCAGGGGGTAAATCAGCCCCAGCATTTT. Its translation: CASSPQGVNQPQHF. V and J are TRBV7-2 and TRBJ1-5; 7 nucleotides agree with TRBD1. The V gene end was trimmed by 5 bases and the J gene end by 4 bases; junction bases not matched to a gene: 5. CDR3 length: 14 residues. Germline CDR1 and CDR2: SGHTA and FQGNSA.

The chain links TRBV5-1 to TRBJ2-1, with 12 bases matching TRBD2. Germline CDR1 and CDR2: SGHRS and YFSETQ. V gave up 0 bases and J gave up 5 bases; unmatched junction bases: 3. CDR3 size: 16 residues. CDR3: CASSLVLAGGDNEQFF. In DNA, the CDR3 is TGCGCCAGCAGCTTGGTGCTAGCGGGGGGGGACAATGAGCAGTTCTTC.

This chain links TRBV19 with TRBJ1-1; D is uncertain. The V gene lost 5 bases and the J gene lost 1 base, with 11 bases spanning the gap. This CDR3 is built from 14 residues. CDR1 LNHDA and CDR2 SQIVND come from the germline V gene (reference sequence). The CDR3 region is CASSPSPENTEAFF. The CDR3 DNA follows: TGTGCCAGTAGTCCCTCCCCGGAGAACACTGAAGCTTTCTTT.

J is TRBJ2-3 and V is TRBV18; D is possibly TRBD1 (5 bases). Germline-derived CDR1 and CDR2 are KGHSH and LQKENI. The length of the CDR3 is 15 residues. With 2 bases removed from V and 2 bases from J, the gap between germline ends came to 11 bases. This CDR3 reads CASSPSTGATDTQYF. CDR3 in DNA: TGTGCCAGCTCACCATCAACAGGAGCCACAGATACGCAGTATTTT.

V gene TRBV28 combines with J gene TRBJ1-5; weak D call: TRBD1 (5 bases). CDR1 is MDHEN and CDR2 is SYDVKM in the germline V gene. V was clipped by 11 bases and J by 2 bases, with 19 bases between them. This CDR3 is built from 15 residues. The DNA for the CDR3 is TGTGCCCTCGCCGAGCAGGGAAGGCGCAATCAGCCCCAGCATTTT. Its translation: CALAEQGRRNQPQHF. Drawing the rest from reference TRBV28 and TRBJ1-5, the complete variable domain is DVKVTQSSRYLVKRTGEKVFLECVQDMDHENMFWYRQDPGLGLRLIYFSYDVKMKEKGDIPEGYSVSREKKERFSLILESASTNQTSMYLCALAEQGRRNQPQHFGDGTRLSIL.

The chain employs TRBV5-4 and TRBJ2-5, with 11 bases identical to TRBD1. J was trimmed by 7 bases and V by 5 bases; bases with no gene match: 16. Germline V CDR1 and CDR2: SGHNT, YYREEE (reference sequence). There are 17 residues in the CDR3. The CDR3 DNA is TGTGCCAGCAGTCAACCCCCGGGACAGGGGGTTCCAGGGACCCAGTACTTC. This encodes CASSQPPGQGVPGTQYF.

The chain is built from TRBV5-6 and TRBJ2-3; unclear D gene. The CDR3 runs 15 residues. Germline loops: CDR1 SGHDT, CDR2 YYEEEE. Trimming cost V 4 bases and J 3 bases, with 15 bases left between them. CDR3 residues: CASSVSLDRTDTQYF. As DNA, the CDR3 is TGTGCCAGCAGCGTCTCCCTGGATAGAACAGATACGCAGTATTTT.

This chain connects TRBV10-1 to TRBJ2-1, with 10 bases matching TRBD2. The germline CDR1 and CDR2 sequences are WNHNN and SYGVQD (reference sequence). J lost 8 bases, V lost 0 bases, and 7 bases had no gene match. CDR3 length equals 16 residues. The CDR3 sequence is CASSESSAGGPYEQFF. The CDR3 coding sequence is TGCGCCAGCAGTGAGTCGTCAGCGGGAGGGCCATATGAGCAGTTCTTC.

The chain recombines TRBV27 with TRBJ2-3; unclear D gene. The CDR3 spans 13 residues. The V gene lost 2 bases and the J gene lost 6 bases, with 9 bases spanning the gap. Germline-derived CDR1 and CDR2 are MNHEY and SMNVEV (reference sequence). The CDR3 DNA is TGTGCCAGCAGTTTAGGGCTATGGGATACGCAGTATTTT. It translates to CASSLGLWDTQYF.

This clone has a handful of counts. The rearrangement links TRBV2 to TRBJ2-3, with D possibly being TRBD1 (6 bases). Germline V gene lookup returns CDR1 SNHLY and CDR2 FYNNEI. CDR3 size: 14 residues. Between the trimmed V and J ends, which lost 5 bases and 0 bases, there was a span of 9 bases. For the CDR3, the DNA is TGTGCCAGCAGTCGGACAGCCAGCACAGATACGCAGTATTTT. It translates to CASSRTASTDTQYF.

This clone occurred once. The CDR3 nucleotides are TGTGCCAGCAGCTCGCAGGACAGGGCGCTTGGTGGCTACACCTTC. Amino acid sequence: CASSSQDRALGGYTF. The chain recombines TRBV5-4 with TRBJ1-2, with TRBD1 matching over 8 bases. The CDR3 runs to 15 residues. Germline V gives CDR1 SGHNT, CDR2 YYREEE (reference sequence). Unmatched junction bases numbered 11, after V lost 3 bases and J lost 7 bases.